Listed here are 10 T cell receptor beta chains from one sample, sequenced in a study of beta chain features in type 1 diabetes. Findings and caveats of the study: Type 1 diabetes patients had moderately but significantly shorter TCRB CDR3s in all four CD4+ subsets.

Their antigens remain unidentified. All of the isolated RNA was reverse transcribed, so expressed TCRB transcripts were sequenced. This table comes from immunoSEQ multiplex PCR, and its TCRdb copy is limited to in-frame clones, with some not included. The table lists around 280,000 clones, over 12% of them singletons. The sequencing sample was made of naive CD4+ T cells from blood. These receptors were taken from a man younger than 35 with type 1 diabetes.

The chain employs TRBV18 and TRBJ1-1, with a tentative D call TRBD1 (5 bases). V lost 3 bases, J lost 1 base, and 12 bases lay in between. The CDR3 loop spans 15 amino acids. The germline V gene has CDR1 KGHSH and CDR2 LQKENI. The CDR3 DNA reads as TGTGCCAGCTCACCTACGACAGATTCGAACACTGAAGCTTTCTTT. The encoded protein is CASSPTTDSNTEAFF.

The DNA of the CDR3 is TGTGCCAGCAGCCGCTCGAGGGTATCCTACGAGCAGTACTTC. Its protein is CASSRSRVSYEQYF. J is TRBJ2-7 and V is TRBV7-2; a weak D match, TRBD2 (5 bases). The length of the CDR3 is 14 residues. Germline V gene sequence: CDR1 SGHTA, CDR2 FQGNSA. Trimming cost V 5 bases and J 1 base, with 12 bases left between them.

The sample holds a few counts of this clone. The CDR3 loop is CAISDDRGIADTQYF. DNA for the CDR3: TGTGCCATCAGTGATGACAGGGGAATCGCAGATACGCAGTATTTT. The J gene is TRBJ2-3, the V gene TRBV10-3; 8 nucleotides agree with TRBD1. The CDR3 covers 15 residues. V gave up 3 bases and J gave up 4 bases; unmatched junction bases: 6. Germline CDR1 reads ENHRY; CDR2 reads SYGVKD.

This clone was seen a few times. The CDR3 spells CASSSPGVYEQYF. The DNA of the CDR3 is TGTGCCAGCAGCTCCCCGGGGGTCTACGAGCAGTACTTC. This chain links TRBV7-2 with TRBJ2-7; weak D call: TRBD2 (6 bases). The V gene lost 4 bases and the J gene lost 3 bases, with 10 bases spanning the gap. CDR1 and CDR2 from the germline V gene are SGHTA and FQGNSA. This CDR3 is 13 amino acids long. Filled out from reference TRBV7-2 and TRBJ2-7, the complete variable domain reads GAGVSQSPSNKVTEKGKDVELRCDPISGHTALYWYRQSLGQGLEFLIYFQGNSAPDKSGLPSDRFSAERTGGSVSTLTIQRTQQEDSAVYLCASSSPGVYEQYFGPGTRLTVT.

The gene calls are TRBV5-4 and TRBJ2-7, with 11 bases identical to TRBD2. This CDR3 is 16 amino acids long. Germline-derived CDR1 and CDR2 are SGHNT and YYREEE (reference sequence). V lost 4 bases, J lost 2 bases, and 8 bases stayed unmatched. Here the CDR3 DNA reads TGTGCCAGCAGCATTACTAGCGGGAGCATCCCCTACGAGCAGTACTTC. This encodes CASSITSGSIPYEQYF.

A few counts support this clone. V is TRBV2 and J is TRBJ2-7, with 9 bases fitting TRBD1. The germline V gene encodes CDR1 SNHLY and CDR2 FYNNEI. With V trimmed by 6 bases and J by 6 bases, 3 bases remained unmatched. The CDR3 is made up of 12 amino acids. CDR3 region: CASRDRGPEQYF. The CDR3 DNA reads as TGTGCCAGCAGGGACAGGGGACCCGAGCAGTACTTC.

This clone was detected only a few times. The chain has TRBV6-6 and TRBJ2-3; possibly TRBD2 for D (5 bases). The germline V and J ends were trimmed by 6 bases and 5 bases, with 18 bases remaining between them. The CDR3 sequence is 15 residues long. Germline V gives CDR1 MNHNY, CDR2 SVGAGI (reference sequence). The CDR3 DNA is TGTGCCAGCAGCCCGCGGGTGGTACGGGGAGATACGCAGTATTTT. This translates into CASSPRVVRGDTQYF.

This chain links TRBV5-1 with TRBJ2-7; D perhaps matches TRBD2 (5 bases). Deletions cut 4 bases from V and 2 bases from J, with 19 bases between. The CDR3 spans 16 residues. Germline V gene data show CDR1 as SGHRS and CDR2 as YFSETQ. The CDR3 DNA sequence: TGCGCCAGCAGCATGGCCGTTGGGCCGGGGACCTACGAGCAGTACTTC. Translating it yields CASSMAVGPGTYEQYF.

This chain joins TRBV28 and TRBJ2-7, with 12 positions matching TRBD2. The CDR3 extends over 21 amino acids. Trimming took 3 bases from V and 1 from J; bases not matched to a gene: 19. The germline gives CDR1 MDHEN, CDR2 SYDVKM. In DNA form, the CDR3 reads TGTGCCAGCAGTTTGGGGTACCCTACCGGACTAGCGGGACTTTTGTCCTACGAGCAGTACTTC. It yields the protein CASSLGYPTGLAGLLSYEQYF.

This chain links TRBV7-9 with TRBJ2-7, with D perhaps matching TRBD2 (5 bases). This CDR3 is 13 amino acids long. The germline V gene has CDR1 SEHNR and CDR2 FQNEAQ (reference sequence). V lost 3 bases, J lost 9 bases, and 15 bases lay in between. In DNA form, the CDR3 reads TGTGCCAGCAGCTTTGCATTTGAGGGAAGGCAGTACTTC. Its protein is CASSFAFEGRQYF. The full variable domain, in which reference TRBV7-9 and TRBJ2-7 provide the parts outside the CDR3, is DTGVSQNPRHKITKRGQNVTFRCDPISEHNRLYWYRQTLGQGPEFLTYFQNEAQLEKSRLLSDRFSAERPKGSFSTLEIQRTEQGDSAMYLCASSFAFEGRQYFGPGTRLTVT.